Listed below are T cell receptor beta chains from one sample, sequenced in a study of Ad26.COV2.S vaccination and SARS-CoV-2 variants. TCRdb's table, derived via immunoSEQ multiplex PCR, lists solely in-frame clones and lacks some. The sample contains about 480,000 clones, around 90% of which appear only once. Sample: peripheral blood, taken in a trial of Ad26.COV2.S vaccine versus placebo. The receptors originated from a person between 18 and 65 years old who received the Ad26.COV2.S COVID-19 vaccine or a placebo. The CDR3 runs from the conserved cysteine through the conserved F or W. The order of the fields is J gene, V gene, CDR3 protein.

j_call: TRBJ2-7
v_call: TRBV3-1/TRBV3-2
cdr3_aa: CASSPSGRAAEQYF

j_call: TRBJ2-7
v_call: TRBV7-8
cdr3_aa: CASSLNYEQYF

j_call: TRBJ2-1
v_call: TRBV7-9
cdr3_aa: CASSLEGNEQFF

j_call: TRBJ2-3
v_call: TRBV6-5
cdr3_aa: CASSRLDTQYF

j_call: TRBJ2-1
v_call: TRBV24-1
cdr3_aa: CATSDYGDEQFF

j_call: TRBJ1-3
v_call: TRBV3-1/TRBV3-2
cdr3_aa: CASSQDPGAYSGNTIYF

j_call: TRBJ2-1
v_call: TRBV6-6
cdr3_aa: CASSYSSGTQFF

j_call: TRBJ2-1
v_call: TRBV9
cdr3_aa: CASSARSSGGYNEQFF

j_call: TRBJ1-4
v_call: TRBV28
cdr3_aa: CASSAPEKLFF

j_call: TRBJ2-1
v_call: TRBV28
cdr3_aa: CASRRTGTSRVEQFF

j_call: TRBJ1-2
v_call: TRBV5-1
cdr3_aa: CASSAGDRGSGGYTF

j_call: TRBJ2-2
v_call: TRBV28
cdr3_aa: CASLGGQYTGELFF

j_call: TRBJ2-1
v_call: TRBV11-2
cdr3_aa: CASSGSTGLEQFF

j_call: TRBJ2-2
v_call: TRBV27
cdr3_aa: CASSLIGGRVNTGELFF

j_call: TRBJ1-1
v_call: TRBV7-3
cdr3_aa: CASSSTSGWKEAFF

j_call: TRBJ2-3
v_call: TRBV2
cdr3_aa: CASSQWAGTDTQYF

j_call: TRBJ2-1
v_call: TRBV7-6
cdr3_aa: CASSLGRGGTAYNEQFF

j_call: TRBJ2-1
v_call: TRBV30
cdr3_aa: CACPKEGSVSNEQFF

j_call: TRBJ2-4
v_call: TRBV12-3/TRBV12-4
cdr3_aa: CASRRGTNIQYF

j_call: TRBJ2-5
v_call: TRBV16
cdr3_aa: CASSQFDGVGTQYF

j_call: TRBJ1-5
v_call: TRBV6-1
cdr3_aa: CASSEQGGNQPQHF

j_call: TRBJ2-5
v_call: TRBV30
cdr3_aa: CARDRGGETQYF

j_call: TRBJ1-5
v_call: TRBV7-9
cdr3_aa: CASSLVGGVGQPQHF

j_call: TRBJ1-1
v_call: TRBV5-1
cdr3_aa: CASSLGGTTEAFF

j_call: TRBJ1-2
v_call: TRBV5-4
cdr3_aa: CASSREGSQYGYTF

j_call: TRBJ2-7
v_call: TRBV29-1
cdr3_aa: CSVKTGMGEQYF

j_call: TRBJ2-2
v_call: TRBV28
cdr3_aa: CATGLNTNTGELFF

j_call: TRBJ2-7
v_call: TRBV5-4
cdr3_aa: CASSLEEGRETYEQYF

j_call: TRBJ2-7
v_call: TRBV11-3
cdr3_aa: CASSNPPNYEQYF

j_call: TRBJ2-4
v_call: TRBV10-3
cdr3_aa: CAISGGTGTGKNIQYF

j_call: TRBJ1-2
v_call: TRBV12-3/TRBV12-4
cdr3_aa: CASSLTRRGYTF

j_call: TRBJ1-2
v_call: TRBV29-1
cdr3_aa: CSVEERQGGGYTF

j_call: TRBJ2-3
v_call: TRBV2
cdr3_aa: CASSKREWTDTQYF

j_call: TRBJ2-3
v_call: TRBV5-8
cdr3_aa: CASSLPGQRSTDTQYF

j_call: TRBJ1-2
v_call: TRBV28
cdr3_aa: CASSLWEDGAYGYTF

j_call: TRBJ2-7
v_call: TRBV6-1
cdr3_aa: CASSEAAGQQYF

j_call: TRBJ2-7
v_call: TRBV3-1/TRBV3-2
cdr3_aa: CASSQSVRYEQYF